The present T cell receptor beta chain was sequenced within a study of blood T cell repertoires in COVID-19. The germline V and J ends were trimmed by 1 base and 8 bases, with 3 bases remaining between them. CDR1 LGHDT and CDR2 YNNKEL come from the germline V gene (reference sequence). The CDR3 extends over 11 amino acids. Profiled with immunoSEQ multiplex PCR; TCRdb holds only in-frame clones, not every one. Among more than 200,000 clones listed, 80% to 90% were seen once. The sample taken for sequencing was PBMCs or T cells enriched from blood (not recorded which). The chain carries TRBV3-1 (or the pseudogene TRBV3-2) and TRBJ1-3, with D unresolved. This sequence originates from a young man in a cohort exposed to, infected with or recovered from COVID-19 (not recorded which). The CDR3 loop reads CASSQVDTIYF. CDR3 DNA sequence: TGTGCCAGCAGCCAAGTAGACACCATATATTTT.